This TCR beta chain was retrieved from a study of graft-versus-host responses after intestinal transplantation. Study-wide results and limits: Analysis identified GvH clones in recipient marrow, with some appearing first in ileum or blood.

The count of this clone is one. Its antigen is unknown. Intraepithelial and lamina propria lymphocytes were released after the graft tissue was processed. Clones were read by immunoSEQ multiplex PCR, and TCRdb kept only the in-frame ones, dropping some. The sample has about 21,000 clones, around 72% seen once. The CDR3 totals 14 residues. The V and J ends lost 5 bases and 4 bases, in that order; junction bases with no gene match: 6. The V gene's germline CDR1 is SGDLS and CDR2 YYNGEE. The sequence came from a human patient who received an intestinal transplant, so some T cells may come from the graft donor. Sequenced material: ileum tissue, taken about 21 days after intestinal transplant. This chain joins TRBV9 and TRBJ2-1; 7 nucleotides align to TRBD2. The CDR3 region is CASSGGLGYNEQFF. CDR3 DNA: TGTGCCAGCAGTGGTGGACTAGGTTACAATGAGCAGTTCTTC.